Included here is one T cell receptor (beta chain) sequence, with context. What this receptor recognizes is not known. No base quality values were provided; no much bigger clone lies one nucleotide off. The sample belongs to a study of T cell responses to AZD1222 COVID-19 vaccine (dated by TCRdb to 2020 to 2023). For the wider study: Because spike-specific TCR depth and breadth did not differ between the two schedules, AZD1222 recipients who got a second dose at roughly 4 weeks were pooled with those who got a second dose at roughly 12 weeks. A total of 233 trial participants underwent TCR sequencing, of whom 200 to 220 received two doses of AZD1222 and 26 received two doses of the MenACWY control vaccine. Enrollment into the trials was organized by age into subgroups of 18-55, 56-69 and 70-plus years, and those subgroups contained roughly 160, 29 and 62 TCR-sequenced participants, respectively. Here is what the overall study found, with its caveats: A significant rise in spike-specific TCR breadth and depth was observed after two AZD1222 doses relative to day 0 and relative to MenACWY recipients. The vaccine-associated CD4 TCRs covered the entire spike protein, and the dominant responses fell in regions 160-218 and 743-854. Epitopes outside the regions mutated in the B.1.351 and B.1.1.7 variants were reportedly recognized by nearly half of the unique spike-specific TCRs. The 56-69-year group was small, and its depth increase did not reach significance, likely because of low power. Participants were mostly white British and included more females than males, and it was suggested by the authors that clonal diversity may have been underestimated. Because no day 14 peak-response samples were available, repertoires were characterized only after the peak T cell response. Conclusions about previously exposed vaccinees are limited because only a handful of AZD1222 recipients were SARS-CoV-2 seropositive at baseline.

Interpreted using the paper, the time point label stands for: baseline before first vaccination. Vaccinee samples were obtained from the UK trials COV001 and COV002, which included a single-blind randomized controlled phase 2/3 trial of AZD1222 (ChAdOx1 nCoV-19) in healthy adults. For TCRbeta chain sequencing, PBMC samples from trial participants were taken at day 0 and at day 28 after the second dose. The CDR3 regions of human TCRbeta chains were analyzed by immunosequencing. Per the authors' processing: TCRs in the repertoires were compared against a reference library of SARS-CoV-2-specific TCRs that had been generated with the MIRA antigen-specificity platform. Breadth was defined as the fraction of unique TCRs that were SARS-CoV-2-associated, and depth was defined as the fraction of total T cells that were SARS-CoV-2-associated. Using the MIRA data, each spike-specific TCR was assigned both to the spike region to which the TCR was reactive and to a CD4 or CD8 class. Log10-transformed breadth and depth values were compared by one-way ANOVA with Sidak's multiple comparisons tests. TCRdb obtained this table from immuneACCESS and retained in-frame rearrangements with V and J assigned. These tables miss some clones; where compared with another copy, unresolved V genes account for less than half of the shortfall, and the remainder is unexplained. That table is the source of V, J and clone size, and D and trimming were worked out from the DNA. This sample comprises about 140,000 clones, approximately 90% of them detected only once. Of the sample, 5.5% to 6.5% is held by the ten largest clones.

The germline V gene gives CDR1 as MNHEY and CDR2 as SVGAGI. V is reduced by 2 bases and J by 6 bases, leaving a spacing of 16 bases between them. Including the terminal cysteine and phenylalanine, the CDR3 comprises 15 residues. The retained sequence is limited to the CDR3, 45 bases, with the frame set at the first base. The sequence links TRBV6-5 to TRBJ1-1, with a tentative D gene TRBD1 over 6 matching bases. The sequence derives from an adult in good health. The source was peripheral blood, collected on day 0 of AZD1222 vaccination. The CDR3 region: CASSYHGTKGPEAFF. The DNA sequence is given as TGTGCCAGCAGTTACCATGGGACAAAAGGACCTGAAGCTTTCTTT.